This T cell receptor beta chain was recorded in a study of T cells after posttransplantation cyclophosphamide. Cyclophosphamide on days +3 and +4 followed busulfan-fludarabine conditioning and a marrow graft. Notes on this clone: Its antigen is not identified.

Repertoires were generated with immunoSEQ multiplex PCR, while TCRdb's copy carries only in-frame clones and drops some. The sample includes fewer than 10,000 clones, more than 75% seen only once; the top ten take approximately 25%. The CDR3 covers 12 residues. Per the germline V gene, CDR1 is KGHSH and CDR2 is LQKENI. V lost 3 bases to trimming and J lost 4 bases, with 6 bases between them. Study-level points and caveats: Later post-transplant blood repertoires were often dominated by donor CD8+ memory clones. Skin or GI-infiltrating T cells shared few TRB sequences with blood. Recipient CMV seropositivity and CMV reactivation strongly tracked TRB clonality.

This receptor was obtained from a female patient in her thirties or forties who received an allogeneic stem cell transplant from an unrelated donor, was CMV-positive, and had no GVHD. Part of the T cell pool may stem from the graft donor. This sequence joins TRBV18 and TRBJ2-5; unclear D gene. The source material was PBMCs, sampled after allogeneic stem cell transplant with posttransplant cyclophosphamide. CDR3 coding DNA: TGTGCCAGCTCACCCTACGGAGAGACCCAGTACTTC. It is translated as CASSPYGETQYF.